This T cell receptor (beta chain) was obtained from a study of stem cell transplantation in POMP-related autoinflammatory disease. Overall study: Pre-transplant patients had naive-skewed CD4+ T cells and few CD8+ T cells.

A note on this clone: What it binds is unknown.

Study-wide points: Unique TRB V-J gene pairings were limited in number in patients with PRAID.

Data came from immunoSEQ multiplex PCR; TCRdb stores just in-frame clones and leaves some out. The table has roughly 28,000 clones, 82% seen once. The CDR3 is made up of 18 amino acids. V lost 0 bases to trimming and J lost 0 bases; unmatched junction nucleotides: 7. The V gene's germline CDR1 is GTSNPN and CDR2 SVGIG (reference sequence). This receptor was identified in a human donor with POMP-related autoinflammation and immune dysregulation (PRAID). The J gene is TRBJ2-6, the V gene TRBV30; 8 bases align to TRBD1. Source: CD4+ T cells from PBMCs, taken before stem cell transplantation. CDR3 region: CAWSVRDRNTSGANVLTF. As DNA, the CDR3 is TGTGCCTGGAGTGTAAGGGACAGGAATACCTCTGGGGCCAACGTCCTGACTTTC.